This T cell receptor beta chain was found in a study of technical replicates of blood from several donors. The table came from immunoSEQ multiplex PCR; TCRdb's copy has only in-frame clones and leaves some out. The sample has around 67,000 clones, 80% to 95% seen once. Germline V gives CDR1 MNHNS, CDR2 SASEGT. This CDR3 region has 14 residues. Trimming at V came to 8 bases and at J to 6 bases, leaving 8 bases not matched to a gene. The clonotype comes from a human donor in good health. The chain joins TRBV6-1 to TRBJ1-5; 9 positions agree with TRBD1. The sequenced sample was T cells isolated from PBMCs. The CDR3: CASDDRGLSQPQHF. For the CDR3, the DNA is TGTGCCAGCGACGACAGGGGGTTAAGTCAGCCCCAGCATTTT.